The clone carrying this T cell receptor (beta chain) was seen a few times. Its target is unknown. The CDR3 has 13 residues. The J segment lost 7 bases and the V segment lost 7 bases, leaving 6 bases of the junction unmatched. Through a sample-barcoded 5' primer and a J-beta primer mix, a second PCR was run for about 6 to 11 cycles. A tag from a template-switch adaptor with 12 random nucleotides marked each cDNA molecule. TCRdb passed the 5' RACE reads through MiXCR, listing each CDR3 protein once. The sample records roughly 800,000 distinct CDR3 sequences, just under 25% being singletons. This specimen belongs to a study of blood T cells in healthy people across ages. Study findings and constraints: Lack of knowledge of donor CMV status possibly confounded expanded clonotype changes.

The same data also contributed to another study, on T cells of mothers and their children. That investigation notes: The second PCR used the M1S primer, and this primer added sample barcodes and 2-4 random nucleotides.

The material sequenced was blood. This receptor was obtained from a boy aged 5-17 years in good health. The gene calls are TRBV12-3 or TRBV12-4 and TRBJ1-4; 7 bases match TRBD1. The CDR3 is CASTGTVFEKLFF. In DNA form, the CDR3 reads TGTGCCAGCACGGGGACAGTTTTTGAAAAACTGTTTTTT.